This passage covers 26 T cell receptor beta chains from one sample sequenced in a study of cytomegalovirus exposure and HLA in healthy donors. The PCR made use of 60 Vbeta and 13 Jbeta primers. The method was immunoSEQ multiplex PCR; TCRdb's version includes in-frame clones alone and lacks a portion of them. In the table there are approximately 130,000 clones, approximately 80% of which are singletons. Material: PBMCs. The source is a woman between 18 and 29 years old in good health and CMV-seronegative.

This chain connects TRBV9 to TRBJ2-2; 9 bases line up with TRBD1. With 5 bases clipped from V and 4 bases from J, the junction kept 6 bases outside the gene matches. Germline loops: CDR1 SGDLS, CDR2 YYNGEE. The CDR3 extends over 15 amino acids. CDR3 sequence reads: CASRETGGLTGELFF. In DNA, the CDR3 is TGTGCCAGCAGAGAGACAGGGGGACTCACCGGGGAGCTGTTTTTT.

The CDR3 DNA reads TGCGCCAGCAGCTTGGCCCTAAGTAGTACGGAAAAACTGTTTTTT. Amino acids: CASSLALSSTEKLFF. The V and J genes are TRBV5-1 and TRBJ1-4; D not certain. V was clipped by 0 bases and J by 8 bases, with 14 bases between them. This CDR3 is 15 amino acids long. The V gene's germline CDR1 is SGHRS and CDR2 YFSETQ.

This chain joins TRBV2 and TRBJ1-4; possible D gene TRBD1, 6 bases. CDR1 and CDR2 (germline): SNHLY, FYNNEI. The CDR3 runs to 13 residues. Trimming stripped 4 bases from V and 5 bases from J, with 8 bases between. The DNA for the CDR3 is TGTGCCAGCAGTGCGGACAGAAATGAAAAACTGTTTTTT. This sequence encodes CASSADRNEKLFF.

This chain connects TRBV7-2 to TRBJ2-7; weak D call: TRBD2 (5 bases). This CDR3 spans 16 amino acids. Trimming cost V 4 bases and J 3 bases, with 19 bases left between them. Germline V gives CDR1 SGHTA, CDR2 FQGNSA. The CDR3 reads CASSYRISAGNYEQYF. The CDR3 region has the DNA TGTGCCAGCAGCTACCGTATCTCTGCGGGCAACTACGAGCAGTACTTC.

The chain combines TRBV5-6 with TRBJ1-5; D ambiguous. The V end lost 2 bases, the J end lost 4 bases, and 4 bases lay between the germline ends. Germline lookup yields CDR1 SGHDT and CDR2 YYEEEE. The CDR3 loop spans 12 amino acids. CDR3 DNA: TGTGCCAGCAGCTTATATAATCAGCCCCAGCATTTT. This translates into CASSLYNQPQHF.

The rearrangement links TRBV5-1 to TRBJ2-1; 9 nucleotides match TRBD2. After removal of 7 bases from V and 7 bases from J, the junction contained 12 bases not matched to a gene. Germline V gene sequence: CDR1 SGHRS, CDR2 YFSETQ. This CDR3 comprises 15 residues. CDR3 sequence reads: CASGDSGRRGNEQFF. The CDR3 DNA follows: TGCGCCAGCGGGGATAGCGGGAGACGTGGGAATGAGCAGTTCTTC.

V gene TRBV5-1 combines with J gene TRBJ2-7, with 9 bases matching TRBD1. This CDR3 has 14 amino acids. With V trimmed by 0 bases and J by 3 bases, 1 base remained unmatched. Germline V gene sequence: CDR1 SGHRS, CDR2 YFSETQ. CDR3 amino acids: CASSLGGQGYEQYF. CDR3 in DNA: TGCGCCAGCAGCTTGGGGGGACAGGGCTACGAGCAGTACTTC.

The chain recombines TRBV5-1 with TRBJ2-2; no clear D gene. CDR1 and CDR2 from the germline V gene are SGHRS and YFSETQ. V lost 0 bases and J lost 0, with 9 bases in between. There are 16 residues in the CDR3. The CDR3 DNA reads as TGCGCCAGCAGCTTGGAAGCGCCCGCGAACACCGGGGAGCTGTTTTTT. Translating it yields CASSLEAPANTGELFF. Drawing the rest from reference TRBV5-1 and TRBJ2-2, the complete variable domain is KAGVTQTPRYLIKTRGQQVTLSCSPISGHRSVSWYQQTPGQGLQFLFEYFSETQRNKGNFPGRFSGRQFSNSRSEMNVSTLELGDSALYLCASSLEAPANTGELFFGEGSRLTVL.

The genes are TRBV7-8 and TRBJ1-2; D is undetermined. CDR1 is SGHVS and CDR2 is FQNEAQ in the germline V gene. Trimming took off 3 bases at V and 7 bases at J, with 12 bases between the two ends. The CDR3 spans 13 residues. CDR3 sequence (DNA): TGTGCCAGCAGCTTTGCAACTTTCGGTGGCTACACCTTC. Translation gives CASSFATFGGYTF.

The chain combines TRBV29-1 with TRBJ1-1; maybe TRBD1 (6 bases). Trimming removed 5 bases from V and 5 bases from J, with 15 bases in between. This CDR3 has 13 amino acids. The germline V gene has CDR1 SQVTM and CDR2 ANQGSEA. This CDR3 reads CSVRSQGKTEAFF. The CDR3 DNA sequence: TGCAGCGTTAGATCGCAGGGGAAAACTGAAGCTTTCTTT.

The chain joins TRBV9 to TRBJ1-1; D remains ambiguous. V was pared by 3 bases and J by 2 bases, with 11 bases between. This CDR3 has 14 residues. Germline CDR1 SGDLS, CDR2 YYNGEE. CDR3: CASSAPTINTEAFF. CDR3 in DNA: TGTGCCAGCAGCGCCCCGACAATCAACACTGAAGCTTTCTTT.

The rearrangement links TRBV25-1 to TRBJ2-1; D uncertain. Trimming pared 5 bases from V and 0 bases from J, leaving 11 bases between. CDR3 length: 15 residues. CDR1 MGHDK and CDR2 SYGVNS come from the germline V gene. The CDR3 region is CASSPLTSSYNEQFF. CDR3 nucleotide sequence: TGTGCCAGCAGTCCGCTGACAAGCTCCTACAATGAGCAGTTCTTC. The full variable domain, its missing parts supplied by reference TRBV25-1 and TRBJ2-1, is EADIYQTPRYLVIGTGKKITLECSQTMGHDKMYWYQQDPGMELHLIHYSYGVNSTEKGDLSSESTVSRIRTEHFPLTLESARPSHTSQYLCASSPLTSSYNEQFFGPGTRLTVL.

The table lists this clone with a few counts. The rearrangement joins TRBV20-1 to TRBJ1-2; no reliable D call. V shed 2 bases and J shed 3 bases, with 4 bases lying between them. Germline V gene data show CDR1 as DFQATT and CDR2 as SNEGSKA (reference sequence). CDR3 length: 11 amino acids. CDR3 region: CSARTDYGYTF. For the CDR3, the DNA is TGCAGTGCTAGAACAGACTATGGCTACACCTTC.

Only a few counts were recorded for this clone. V is TRBV30 and J is TRBJ2-5; 12 nucleotides match TRBD2. This CDR3 has 16 amino acids. J gave up 5 bases and V 3 bases, and 10 bases lay outside the gene matches. Germline CDR1 GTSNPN, CDR2 SVGIG (reference sequence). Here the CDR3 DNA reads TGTGCCTGGAGCTCAGGGTCTAGCGGGGGGGCCGAGACCCAGTACTTC. It translates to CAWSSGSSGGAETQYF.

The chain recombines TRBV14 with TRBJ1-1, with D unclear. This CDR3 is built from 14 residues. From germline, CDR1 is SGHDN and CDR2 FVKESK. The V and J ends lost 0 bases and 5 bases respectively, with 10 bases between them. For the CDR3, the DNA is TGTGCCAGCAGCCAAGATCTCAGGTCTACTGAAGCTTTCTTT. It translates to CASSQDLRSTEAFF.

This clone showed up just once. The genes are TRBV5-1 and TRBJ1-1, with D unclear. The CDR3 has 17 residues. Trimming took 1 base from V and 0 from J, leaving 16 bases between them. Per germline, CDR1 SGHRS and CDR2 YFSETQ. The CDR3, as DNA: TGCGCCAGCAGCTTGATAGGAGGACTGCCGATGAACACTGAAGCTTTCTTT. Its protein product is CASSLIGGLPMNTEAFF.

This clone was found once. The rearrangement uses TRBV7-2 and TRBJ1-5, with D maybe TRBD1 (5 bases). Trimming removed 2 bases at V and 0 bases at J, with 8 bases between. The CDR3 has 15 amino acids. Germline CDR1 is SGHTA and CDR2 is FQGNSA. CDR3 region: CASSLRQYSNQPQHF. Written as DNA, the CDR3 is TGTGCCAGCAGCTTACGACAGTATAGCAATCAGCCCCAGCATTTT.

The chain is built from TRBV5-4 and TRBJ2-7; 7 bases map to TRBD1. CDR3 length: 14 residues. With V trimmed by 6 bases and J by 4 bases, 10 bases remained unmatched. Germline V gives CDR1 SGHNT, CDR2 YYREEE (reference sequence). CDR3 bases: TGTGCCAGCACTTCCGGGACAGAACTTTACGAGCAGTACTTC. Its protein is CASTSGTELYEQYF. The full variable domain, its missing parts supplied by reference TRBV5-4 and TRBJ2-7, is ETGVTQSPTHLIKTRGQQVTLRCSSQSGHNTVSWYQQALGQGPQFIFQYYREEENGRGNFPPRFSGLQFPNYSSELNVNALELDDSALYLCASTSGTELYEQYFGPGTRLTVT.

The chain combines TRBV7-9 with TRBJ2-1; TRBD1 might be the D (6 bases). V dropped 4 bases and J dropped 3 bases, with 10 bases sitting between them. The CDR3 has 14 residues. CDR1 and CDR2 (germline): SEHNR, FQNEAQ (reference sequence). In DNA form, the CDR3 reads TGTGCCAGCAGCTGGACAGCTATCTACAATGAGCAGTTCTTC. As protein: CASSWTAIYNEQFF.

The gene calls are TRBV28 and TRBJ1-2, with TRBD1 matching over 10 bases. Germline V gives CDR1 MDHEN, CDR2 SYDVKM. V lost 5 bases, J lost 0 bases, and 12 bases stayed unmatched. The CDR3 has 18 residues. This chain's CDR3 is CASSRLGTGDGANYGYTF. CDR3 in DNA: TGTGCCAGCAGTCGGTTAGGGACAGGGGACGGAGCTAACTATGGCTACACCTTC.

The chain is built from TRBV10-3 and TRBJ2-7, with TRBD2 matching 9 bases. The ends lost 7 bases at V and 2 bases at J; junction bases unmatched: 9. CDR1 and CDR2 (germline): ENHRY, SYGVKD. This CDR3 contains 15 residues. The CDR3 nucleotides read TGTGCCATCAAGGCGTCGACTAGCGGAACCTACGAGCAGTACTTC. Amino acids: CAIKASTSGTYEQYF.

This rearrangement joins TRBV2 to TRBJ1-3; D call uncertain. V lost 7 bases and J lost 0, with 4 bases in between. The CDR3 is made up of 12 amino acids. Per the germline V gene, CDR1 is SNHLY and CDR2 is FYNNEI. CDR3 region: CASMASGNTIYF. The DNA for the CDR3 is TGTGCCAGCATGGCCTCTGGAAACACCATATATTTT.

V is TRBV18 and J is TRBJ2-2; weak D call: TRBD1 (5 bases). V gave up 5 bases and J gave up 8 bases, with 21 bases separating them. The CDR3 covers 16 residues. The germline CDR1 and CDR2 sequences are KGHSH and LQKENI. The CDR3 loop reads CASSSRQTLLSGELFF. CDR3 bases: TGTGCCAGCTCATCACGACAGACCCTGCTTTCAGGGGAGCTGTTTTTT.

This clone was seen once. V and J are TRBV5-1 and TRBJ2-5; TRBD2 aligns across 8 bases. The J call may be wrong; the DNA end is better matched by TRBJ2-7. Germline assignment: CDR1 SGHRS and CDR2 YFSETQ. This CDR3 comprises 15 residues. CDR3 in amino acids: CASSELADPSYEQYF. The CDR3 DNA reads as TGCGCCAGCAGCGAACTAGCGGATCCCTCCTACGAGCAGTACTTC.

This sequence joins TRBV7-9 and TRBJ2-1; 13 positions agree with TRBD2. Germline CDR1 SEHNR, CDR2 FQNEAQ (reference sequence). V shed 5 bases and J 5 bases; nucleotides not matched to a gene: 9. CDR3 length: 17 residues. CDR3 nucleotides: TGTGCCAGCAGCCCCGAACTAGGACTAGCGGGAGACAATGAGCAGTTCTTC. Its translation is CASSPELGLAGDNEQFF.

This chain uses TRBV7-6 with TRBJ1-3; D not certain. The CDR3 extends over 12 amino acids. Germline V lookup: CDR1 SGHVS, CDR2 FNYEAQ. Trimming shortened V by 1 base and J by 5 bases, and 3 bases separated the two germline ends. In DNA, the CDR3 is TGTGCCAGCAGCTTAGTTAGAAACACCATATATTTT. The encoded protein is CASSLVRNTIYF.